These T cell receptor beta chains were read from a single sample in a study of blood T cell repertoires in COVID-19. Clones were read by immunoSEQ multiplex PCR, and TCRdb kept only the in-frame ones, dropping some. The sample includes 100,000 or so clones, roughly 88% of them seen just once. The sample was peripheral blood. The receptors stem from a woman aged 55-70 years with acute or convalescent COVID-19. Each CDR3 is given with its conserved first and last residue. The D gene is left open where the match is weak. Clone size appears in some rows only: once, few, many, or a class for an expanded clone.

D gene: TRBD2; clone size: once; V gene: TRBV27; J gene: TRBJ2-2; CDR3 DNA: TGTGCCAGCAGTTTATTCGGGGCGGGAGTTAACACCGGGGAGCTGTTTTTT; CDR3 protein: CASSLFGAGVNTGELFF
D gene: TRBD2; clone size: .; V gene: TRBV4-2; J gene: TRBJ2-1; CDR3 DNA: TGTGCCAGCAGACTAGCGGGAGCCAATGAGCAGTTCTTC; CDR3 protein: CASRLAGANEQFF
D gene: .; clone size: .; V gene: TRBV11-3; J gene: TRBJ1-6; CDR3 DNA: TGTGCCAGCAGCCTAGGAGGGTTCGGAACCTCACCCCTCCACTTT; CDR3 protein: CASSLGGFGTSPLHF
D gene: .; clone size: .; V gene: TRBV27; J gene: TRBJ1-4; CDR3 DNA: TGTGCCAGCAGTTGGAACCGGGACACGTCAAATGAAAAACTGTTTTTT; CDR3 protein: CASSWNRDTSNEKLFF
D gene: .; clone size: .; V gene: TRBV27; J gene: TRBJ2-5; CDR3 DNA: TGTGCCAGCAGACCTTTAGCGGTCCAAGAGACCCAGTACTTC; CDR3 protein: CASRPLAVQETQYF
D gene: .; clone size: .; V gene: TRBV10-3; J gene: TRBJ1-3; CDR3 DNA: TGTGCCATCAGTGTCGACAGGACTTCTGGAAACACCATATATTTT; CDR3 protein: CAISVDRTSGNTIYF
D gene: TRBD1; clone size: .; V gene: TRBV5-6; J gene: TRBJ1-2; CDR3 DNA: TGTGCCAGCAGCCTGCCCGGGACAGGTGCTAACTATGGCTACACCTTC; CDR3 protein: CASSLPGTGANYGYTF
D gene: .; clone size: .; V gene: TRBV5-1; J gene: TRBJ2-7; CDR3 DNA: TGCGCCAGCAGCCTGGACAGCCAAGGTGGTGACGAGCAGTACTTC; CDR3 protein: CASSLDSQGGDEQYF
D gene: .; clone size: .; V gene: TRBV18; J gene: TRBJ1-2; CDR3 DNA: TGTGCCAGCTCACCAATCGGGGATGGCTACACCTTC; CDR3 protein: CASSPIGDGYTF
D gene: .; clone size: .; V gene: TRBV6-4; J gene: TRBJ2-6; CDR3 DNA: TGTGCCAGCAGTGACGGATGGGCAGCTGGGGCCAACGTCCTGACTTTC; CDR3 protein: CASSDGWAAGANVLTF
D gene: .; clone size: few; V gene: TRBV28; J gene: TRBJ1-2; CDR3 DNA: TGTGCCAGCACCCGGAGGGGCCCCAACTATGGCTACACCTTC; CDR3 protein: CASTRRGPNYGYTF
D gene: .; clone size: .; V gene: TRBV7-9; J gene: TRBJ1-1; CDR3 DNA: TGTGCCAGCACCCTCGGGCAGGGGAATGGGTGGACTGAAGCTTTCTTT; CDR3 protein: CASTLGQGNGWTEAFF
D gene: .; clone size: .; V gene: TRBV3-1/TRBV3-2; J gene: TRBJ1-3; CDR3 DNA: TGTGCCAGCAGCCAAGGTATTCAGGGAATTCTAAACACCATATATTTT; CDR3 protein: CASSQGIQGILNTIYF
D gene: .; clone size: once; V gene: TRBV4-1; J gene: TRBJ1-4; CDR3 DNA: TGCGCCAGCAGCGATCTGGCGGGGAACAGTCTTAATGAAAAACTGTTTTTT; CDR3 protein: CASSDLAGNSLNEKLFF
D gene: .; clone size: .; V gene: TRBV18; J gene: TRBJ2-6; CDR3 DNA: TGTGCCAGCTCACCGAGGCAAGGAGGGGCGGGCGTCCTGACTTTC; CDR3 protein: CASSPRQGGAGVLTF
D gene: TRBD2; clone size: .; V gene: TRBV5-4; J gene: TRBJ2-1; CDR3 DNA: TGTGCCAGCAGCGCCGGACTAGCGGGCTCCTACAATGAGCAGTTCTTC; CDR3 protein: CASSAGLAGSYNEQFF
D gene: .; clone size: .; V gene: TRBV11-1; J gene: TRBJ2-5; CDR3 DNA: TGTGCCAGCACCCCGCGGGGAGAAGAGACCCAGTACTTC; CDR3 protein: CASTPRGEETQYF
D gene: .; clone size: once; V gene: TRBV6-5; J gene: TRBJ2-3; CDR3 DNA: TGTGCCAGCATCGGAAGAGGCCCAGATACGCAGTATTTT; CDR3 protein: CASIGRGPDTQYF
D gene: TRBD2; clone size: .; V gene: TRBV24-1; J gene: TRBJ2-3; CDR3 DNA: TGTGCCACCAGTGTCAGACTAGCGGGTCTCACAGATACGCAGTATTTT; CDR3 protein: CATSVRLAGLTDTQYF
D gene: .; clone size: .; V gene: TRBV6-1; J gene: TRBJ2-6; CDR3 DNA: TGTGCCAGCAGTGAACCCGGCTCTGGGGCCAACGTCCTGACTTTC; CDR3 protein: CASSEPGSGANVLTF
D gene: .; clone size: once; V gene: TRBV28; J gene: TRBJ2-1; CDR3 DNA: TGTGCCAGCAGTTTGAATACAGGTCCAAACAAGCAGTTCTTC; CDR3 protein: CASSLNTGPNKQFF
D gene: TRBD1; clone size: .; V gene: TRBV19; J gene: TRBJ2-7; CDR3 DNA: TGTGCCAGTTCAGGGGGCTACGAGCAGTACTTC; CDR3 protein: CASSGGYEQYF
D gene: TRBD1; clone size: .; V gene: TRBV7-8; J gene: TRBJ1-5; CDR3 DNA: TGTGCCAGCAGCTCCCGGACAGGTGATAGCAATCAGCCCCAGCATTTT; CDR3 protein: CASSSRTGDSNQPQHF
D gene: TRBD1; clone size: .; V gene: TRBV6-5; J gene: TRBJ1-1; CDR3 DNA: TGTGCCAGCAGTTACCGGGGGACAGAGAACACTGAAGCTTTCTTT; CDR3 protein: CASSYRGTENTEAFF
D gene: .; clone size: .; V gene: TRBV10-1; J gene: TRBJ2-1; CDR3 DNA: TGCGCCAGCAGTGAGTCGACACTGGGTACTCAGTTCTTC; CDR3 protein: CASSESTLGTQFF
D gene: TRBD1; clone size: .; V gene: TRBV15; J gene: TRBJ1-5; CDR3 DNA: TGTGCCACCAGCAGAGACCACAGGGGAAACAATCAGCCCCAGCATTTT; CDR3 protein: CATSRDHRGNNQPQHF
D gene: .; clone size: .; V gene: TRBV9; J gene: TRBJ2-2; CDR3 DNA: TGTGCCAGCAGTGGGGTAGGCGGGGACAACACCGGGGAGCTGTTTTTT; CDR3 protein: CASSGVGGDNTGELFF
D gene: .; clone size: .; V gene: TRBV9; J gene: TRBJ2-1; CDR3 DNA: TGTGCCAGCAGCGTGGGTTTGAGCGTCGGTGAGCAGTTCTTC; CDR3 protein: CASSVGLSVGEQFF